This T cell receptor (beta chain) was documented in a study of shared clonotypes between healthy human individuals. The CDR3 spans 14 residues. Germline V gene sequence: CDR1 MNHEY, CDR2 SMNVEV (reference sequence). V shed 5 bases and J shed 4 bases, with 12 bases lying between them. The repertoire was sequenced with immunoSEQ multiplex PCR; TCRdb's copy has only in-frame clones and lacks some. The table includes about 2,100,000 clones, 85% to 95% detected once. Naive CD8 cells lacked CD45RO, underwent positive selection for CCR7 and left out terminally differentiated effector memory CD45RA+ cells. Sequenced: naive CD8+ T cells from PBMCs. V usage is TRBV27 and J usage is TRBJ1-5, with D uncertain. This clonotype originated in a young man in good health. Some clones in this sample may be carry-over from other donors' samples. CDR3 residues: CASSPTPVNQPQHF. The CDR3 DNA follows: TGTGCCAGCAGTCCCACTCCCGTGAATCAGCCCCAGCATTTT.